The subject of this entry is one T cell receptor (beta chain). Trimming pared 4 bases from V and 5 bases from J, leaving 20 bases between. Germline V gives CDR1 LGHDT, CDR2 YNNKEL (reference sequence). The CDR3 runs 16 residues. This specimen belongs to a study of blood T cell repertoires in COVID-19. The study counted Cohort 3 donors as recovered given two negative PCRs, clearance, or symptom resolution. In the authors' methods: Using reference gene primer amplification, nucleated cell counts were estimated. Sequencing was performed with immunoSEQ multiplex PCR; in TCRdb, only in-frame clones are kept and a portion is missing. D and trimming were read from the DNA, whereas the V and J calls and clone size are those reported in that table. The data contain approximately 300,000 clones, 70% to 90% of them seen just once; the ten biggest clones take up more than 4%.

The rearrangement joins TRBV3-1 (or the pseudogene TRBV3-2) to TRBJ2-5, with a possible D match to TRBD1 (6 bases). The material sequenced was PBMCs or T cells enriched from blood (not recorded which). The clonotype comes from a woman between 25 and 40 years old who had recovered from COVID-19. The CDR3 here is CASSPFTGWDGETQYF. The DNA for the CDR3 is TGTGCCAGCAGCCCATTCACAGGGTGGGATGGGGAGACCCAGTACTTC.